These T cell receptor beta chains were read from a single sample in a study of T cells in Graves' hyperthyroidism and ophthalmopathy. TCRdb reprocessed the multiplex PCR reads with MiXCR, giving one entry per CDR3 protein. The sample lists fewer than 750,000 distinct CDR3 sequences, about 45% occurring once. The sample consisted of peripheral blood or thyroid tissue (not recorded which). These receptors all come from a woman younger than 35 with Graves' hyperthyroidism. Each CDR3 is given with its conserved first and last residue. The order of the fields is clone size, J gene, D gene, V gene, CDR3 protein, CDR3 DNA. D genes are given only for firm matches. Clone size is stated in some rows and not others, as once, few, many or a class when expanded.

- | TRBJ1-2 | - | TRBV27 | CASSFDPSYGYTF | TGTGCCAGCAGTTTCGATCCGTCATATGGCTACACCTTC
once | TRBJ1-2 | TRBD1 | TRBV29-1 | CSLAAGTGLGYTF | TGCAGCTTGGCCGCGGGGACAGGCCTGGGCTACACCTTC
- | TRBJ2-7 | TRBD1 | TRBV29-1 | CSVRQGAVYEQYF | TGCAGCGTCAGACAGGGGGCGGTCTACGAGCAGTACTTC
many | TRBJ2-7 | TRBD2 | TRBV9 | CASTPTSGNLYEQYF | TGTGCCAGCACTCCCACTAGCGGGAATCTCTACGAGCAGTACTTC
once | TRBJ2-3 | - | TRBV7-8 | CASSYSSVRDTQYF | TGTGCCAGCAGTTACTCGAGCGTGAGAGATACGCAGTATTTT
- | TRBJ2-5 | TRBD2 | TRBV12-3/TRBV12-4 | CASGPLAGASGAKGETQYF | TGTGCTAGTGGCCCACTAGCGGGAGCCTCTGGGGCGAAGGGAGAGACCCAGTACTTC
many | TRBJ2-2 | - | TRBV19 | CASRWPNTGELFF | TGTGCCAGTAGATGGCCGAACACCGGGGAGCTGTTTTTT
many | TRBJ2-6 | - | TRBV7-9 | CASSLAGRQGGSGANVLTF | TGTGCCAGCAGCCTAGCAGGGCGACAGGGAGGCTCTGGGGCCAACGTCCTGACTTTC
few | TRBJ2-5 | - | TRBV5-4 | CASSLFRGEQETQYF | TGTGCCAGCAGCTTGTTCAGGGGCGAGCAAGAGACCCAGTACTTC
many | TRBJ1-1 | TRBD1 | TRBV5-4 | CASRQTGDTEAFF | TGTGCCAGCAGGCAGACAGGGGACACTGAAGCTTTCTTT
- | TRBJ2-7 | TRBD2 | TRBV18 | CASSRSGRQTYEQYF | TGTGCCAGCTCGAGAAGCGGGAGGCAGACCTACGAGCAGTACTTC
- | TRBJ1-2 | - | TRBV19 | CASTRGRGGGYTF | TGTGCCAGTACCCGGGGAAGGGGCGGAGGCTACACCTTC
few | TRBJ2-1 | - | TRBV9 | CASSVVEGTGEQFF | TGTGCCAGCAGCGTAGTGGAGGGAACGGGTGAGCAGTTCTTC
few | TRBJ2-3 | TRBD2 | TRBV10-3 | CAITWGGNTDTQYF | TGTGCCATCACCTGGGGAGGGAACACAGATACGCAGTATTTT
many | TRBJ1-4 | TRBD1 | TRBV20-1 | CSATSGTGGEKLFF | TGCAGTGCAACCTCCGGGACAGGGGGTGAAAAACTGTTTTTT
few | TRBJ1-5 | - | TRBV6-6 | CASRPTDYSNQPQHF | TGTGCCAGCAGACCCACAGATTATAGCAATCAGCCCCAGCATTTT
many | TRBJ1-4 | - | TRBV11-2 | CASSLVGSANEKLFF | TGTGCCAGCAGCTTAGTTGGCAGTGCCAATGAAAAACTGTTTTTT
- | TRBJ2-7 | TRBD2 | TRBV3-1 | CASSQDREGTYEQYF | TGTGCCAGCAGCCAAGATAGGGAGGGGACCTACGAGCAGTACTTC
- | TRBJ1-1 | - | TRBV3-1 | CASSFSQIDATIEAFF | TGTGCCAGCAGCTTTTCCCAAATAGACGCCACCATTGAAGCTTTCTTT
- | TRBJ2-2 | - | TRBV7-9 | CASSPTPENTGELFF | TGTGCCAGCAGCCCCACCCCCGAGAACACCGGGGAGCTGTTTTTT
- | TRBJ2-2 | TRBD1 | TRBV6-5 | CASSYVQGVWTGELFF | TGTGCCAGCAGTTACGTCCAGGGGGTTTGGACCGGGGAGCTGTTTTTT
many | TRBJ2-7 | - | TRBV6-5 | CASSYGTEVYEQYF | TGTGCCAGCAGTTACGGGACGGAGGTCTACGAGCAGTACTTC
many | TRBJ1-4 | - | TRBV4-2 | CASSQAFATNEKLFF | TGTGCCAGCAGCCAGGCCTTTGCAACTAATGAAAAACTGTTTTTT
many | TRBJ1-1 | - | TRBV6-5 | CASSYSLGAMNTEAFF | TGTGCCAGCAGTTACTCGCTGGGGGCGATGAACACTGAAGCTTTCTTT
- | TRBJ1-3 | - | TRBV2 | CASSEIGNTIYF | TGTGCCAGCAGTGAAATAGGGAACACCATATATTTT
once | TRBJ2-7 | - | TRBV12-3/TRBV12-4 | CASSLGEPNEQYF | TGTGCCAGCAGTTTGGGAGAGCCCAACGAGCAGTACTTC
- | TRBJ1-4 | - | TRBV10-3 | CAISEPRTNGRGNEKLFF | TGTGCCATCAGTGAGCCACGGACTAACGGGAGGGGAAATGAAAAACTGTTTTTT
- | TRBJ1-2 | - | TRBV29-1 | CSGGYGYTF | TGCAGCGGAGGGTATGGCTACACCTTC